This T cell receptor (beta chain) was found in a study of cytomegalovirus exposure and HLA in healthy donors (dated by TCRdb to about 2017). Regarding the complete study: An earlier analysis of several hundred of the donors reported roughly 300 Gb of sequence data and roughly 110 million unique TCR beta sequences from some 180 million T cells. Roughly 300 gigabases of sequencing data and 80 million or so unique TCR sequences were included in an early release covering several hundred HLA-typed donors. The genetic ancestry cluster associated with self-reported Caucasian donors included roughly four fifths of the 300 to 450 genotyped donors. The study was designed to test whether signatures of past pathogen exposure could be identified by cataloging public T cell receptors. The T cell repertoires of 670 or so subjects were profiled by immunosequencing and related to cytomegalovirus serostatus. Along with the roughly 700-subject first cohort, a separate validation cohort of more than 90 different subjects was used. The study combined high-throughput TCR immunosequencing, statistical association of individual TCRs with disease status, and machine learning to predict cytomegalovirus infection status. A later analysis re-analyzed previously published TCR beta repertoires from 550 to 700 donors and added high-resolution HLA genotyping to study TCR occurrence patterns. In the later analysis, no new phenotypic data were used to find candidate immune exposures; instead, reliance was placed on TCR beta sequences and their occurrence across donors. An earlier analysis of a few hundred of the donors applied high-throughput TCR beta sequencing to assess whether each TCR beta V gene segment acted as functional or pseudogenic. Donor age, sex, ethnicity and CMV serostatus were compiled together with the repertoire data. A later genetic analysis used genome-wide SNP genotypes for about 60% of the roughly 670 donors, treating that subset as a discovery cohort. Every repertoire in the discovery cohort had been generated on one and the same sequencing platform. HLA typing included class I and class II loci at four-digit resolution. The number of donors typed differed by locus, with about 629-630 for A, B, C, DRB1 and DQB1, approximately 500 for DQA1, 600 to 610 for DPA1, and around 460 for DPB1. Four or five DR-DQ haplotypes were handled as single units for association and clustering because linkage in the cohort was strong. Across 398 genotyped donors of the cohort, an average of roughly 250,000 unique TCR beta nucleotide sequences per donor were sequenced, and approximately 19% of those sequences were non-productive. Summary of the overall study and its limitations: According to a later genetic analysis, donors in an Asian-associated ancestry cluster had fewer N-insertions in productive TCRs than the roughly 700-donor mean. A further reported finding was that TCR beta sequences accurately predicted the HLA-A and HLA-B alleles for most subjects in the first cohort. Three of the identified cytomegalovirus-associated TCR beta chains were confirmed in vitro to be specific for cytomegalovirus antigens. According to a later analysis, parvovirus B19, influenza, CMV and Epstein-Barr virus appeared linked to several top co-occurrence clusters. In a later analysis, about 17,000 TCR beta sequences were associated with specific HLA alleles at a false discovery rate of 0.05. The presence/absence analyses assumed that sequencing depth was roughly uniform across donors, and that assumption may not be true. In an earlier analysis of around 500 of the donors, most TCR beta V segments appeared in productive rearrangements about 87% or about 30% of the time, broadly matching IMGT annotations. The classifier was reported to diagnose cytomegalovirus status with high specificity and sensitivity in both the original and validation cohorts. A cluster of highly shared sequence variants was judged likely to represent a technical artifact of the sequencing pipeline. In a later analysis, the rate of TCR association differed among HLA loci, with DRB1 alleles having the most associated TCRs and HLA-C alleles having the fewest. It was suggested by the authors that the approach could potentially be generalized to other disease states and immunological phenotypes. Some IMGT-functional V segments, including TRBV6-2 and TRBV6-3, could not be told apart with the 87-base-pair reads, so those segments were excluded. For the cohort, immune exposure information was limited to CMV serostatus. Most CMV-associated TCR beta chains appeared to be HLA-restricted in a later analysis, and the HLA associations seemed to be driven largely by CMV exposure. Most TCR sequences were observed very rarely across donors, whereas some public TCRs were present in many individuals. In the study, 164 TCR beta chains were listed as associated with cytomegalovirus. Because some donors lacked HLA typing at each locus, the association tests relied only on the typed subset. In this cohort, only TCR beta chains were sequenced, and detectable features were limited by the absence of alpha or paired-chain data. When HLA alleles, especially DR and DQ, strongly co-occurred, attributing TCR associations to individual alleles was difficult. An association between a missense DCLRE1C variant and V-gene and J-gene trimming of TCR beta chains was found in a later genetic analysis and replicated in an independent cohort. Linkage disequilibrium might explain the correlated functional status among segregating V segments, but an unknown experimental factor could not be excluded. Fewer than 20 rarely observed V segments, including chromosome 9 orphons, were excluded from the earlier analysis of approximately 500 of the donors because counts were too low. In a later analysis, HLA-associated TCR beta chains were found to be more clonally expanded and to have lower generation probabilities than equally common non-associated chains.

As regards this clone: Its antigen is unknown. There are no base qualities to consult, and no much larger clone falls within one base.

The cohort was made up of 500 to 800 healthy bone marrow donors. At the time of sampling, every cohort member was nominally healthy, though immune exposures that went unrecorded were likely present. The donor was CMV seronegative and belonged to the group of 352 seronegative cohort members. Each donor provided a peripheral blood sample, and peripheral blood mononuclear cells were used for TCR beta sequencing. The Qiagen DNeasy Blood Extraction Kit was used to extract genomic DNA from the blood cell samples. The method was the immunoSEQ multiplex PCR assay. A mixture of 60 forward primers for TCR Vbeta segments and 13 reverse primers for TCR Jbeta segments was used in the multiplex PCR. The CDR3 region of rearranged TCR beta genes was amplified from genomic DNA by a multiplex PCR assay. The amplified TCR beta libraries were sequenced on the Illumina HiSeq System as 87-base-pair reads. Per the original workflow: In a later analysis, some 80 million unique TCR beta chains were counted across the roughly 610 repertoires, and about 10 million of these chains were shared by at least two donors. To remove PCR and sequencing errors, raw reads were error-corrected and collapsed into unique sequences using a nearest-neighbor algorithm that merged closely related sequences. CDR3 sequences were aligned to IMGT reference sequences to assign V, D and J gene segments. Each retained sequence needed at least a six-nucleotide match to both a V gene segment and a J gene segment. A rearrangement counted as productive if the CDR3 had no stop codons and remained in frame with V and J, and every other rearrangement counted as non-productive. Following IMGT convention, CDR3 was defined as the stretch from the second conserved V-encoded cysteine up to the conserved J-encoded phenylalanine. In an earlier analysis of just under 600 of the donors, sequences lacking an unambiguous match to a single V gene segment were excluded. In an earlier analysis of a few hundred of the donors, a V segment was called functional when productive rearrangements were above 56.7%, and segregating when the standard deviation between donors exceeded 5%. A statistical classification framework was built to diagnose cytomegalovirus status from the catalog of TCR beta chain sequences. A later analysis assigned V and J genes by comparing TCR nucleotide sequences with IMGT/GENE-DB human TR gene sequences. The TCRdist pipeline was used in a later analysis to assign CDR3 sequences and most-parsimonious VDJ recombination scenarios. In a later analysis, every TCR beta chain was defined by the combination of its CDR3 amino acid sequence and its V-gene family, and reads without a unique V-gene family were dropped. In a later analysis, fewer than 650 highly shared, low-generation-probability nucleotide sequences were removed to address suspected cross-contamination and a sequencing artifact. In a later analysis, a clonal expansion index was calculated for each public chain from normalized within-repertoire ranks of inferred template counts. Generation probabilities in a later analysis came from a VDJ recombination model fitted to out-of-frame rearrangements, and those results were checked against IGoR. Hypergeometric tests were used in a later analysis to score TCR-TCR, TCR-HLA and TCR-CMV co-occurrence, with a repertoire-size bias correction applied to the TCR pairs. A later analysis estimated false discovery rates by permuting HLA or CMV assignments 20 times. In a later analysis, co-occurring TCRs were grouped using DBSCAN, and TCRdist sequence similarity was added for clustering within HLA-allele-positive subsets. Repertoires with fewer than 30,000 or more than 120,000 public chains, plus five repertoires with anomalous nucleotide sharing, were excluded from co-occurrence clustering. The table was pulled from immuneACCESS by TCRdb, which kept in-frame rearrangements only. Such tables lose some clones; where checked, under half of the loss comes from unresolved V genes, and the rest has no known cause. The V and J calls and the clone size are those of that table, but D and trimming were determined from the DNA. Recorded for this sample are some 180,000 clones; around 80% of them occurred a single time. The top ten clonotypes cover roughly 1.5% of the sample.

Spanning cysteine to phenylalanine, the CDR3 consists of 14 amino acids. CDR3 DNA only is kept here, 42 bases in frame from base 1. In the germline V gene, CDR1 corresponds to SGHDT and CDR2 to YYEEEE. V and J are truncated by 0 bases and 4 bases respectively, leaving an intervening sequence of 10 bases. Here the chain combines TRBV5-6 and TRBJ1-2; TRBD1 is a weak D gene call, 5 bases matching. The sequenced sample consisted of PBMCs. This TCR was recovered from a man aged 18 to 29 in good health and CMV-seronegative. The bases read TGTGCCAGCAGCTTGGCCCCAGGGATCTATGGCTACACCTTC. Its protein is CASSLAPGIYGYTF.